This T cell receptor beta chain was recorded in a study of cytomegalovirus exposure and HLA in healthy donors. Primers for the PCR totalled 60 Vbeta and 13 Jbeta. Clones were sequenced by immunoSEQ multiplex PCR, and TCRdb holds only the in-frame ones, with some missing. The sample yields more than 150,000 clones, roughly 84% seen once. There are a few counts of this clone. Antigen specificity is unknown. The CDR3 is 17 amino acids. From germline, CDR1 is SGDLS and CDR2 YYNGEE. Trimming cost V 3 bases and J 8 bases, with 23 bases left between them. Points from the study as a whole: Sequences of the TCR beta chain were said to predict the HLA-A and HLA-B alleles of most subjects accurately. Researchers reported from a later analysis that most CMV-associated TCR beta chains appeared HLA-restricted. An Asian-associated ancestry cluster reportedly showed fewer N-insertions than the roughly 670-donor mean in a later analysis.

The chain carries TRBV9 and TRBJ2-2; a possible D gene is TRBD2 (5 bases). Sequenced input: PBMCs. The receptor was isolated from a girl younger than two in good health and CMV-seronegative. The chain's CDR3 is CASSAPLSRGSSGELFF. For the CDR3, the DNA is TGTGCCAGCAGCGCCCCCCTATCGCGAGGGTCGTCGGGGGAGCTGTTTTTT.